This note documents a single T cell receptor beta chain sequence. Its specificity is unknown. The source of the sample is a study of vaccination and CD4 T cells after COVID-19. Sequencing of cultured CD4+ T cell DNA used the Oncomine TCR Beta short-read assay. TCRdb re-analysed the PCR reads in MiXCR, keeping a single row per CDR3 protein. The data contain more than 20,000 distinct CDR3 sequences, about 50% of them seen just once; the ten biggest clones take up under 30%. Germline CDR1 LNHDA, CDR2 SQIVND (reference sequence). Trimming pared 5 bases from V and 3 bases from J, leaving 14 bases between. The CDR3 runs 14 residues. Treatment noted: approximately nine-day PBMC culture with coronavirus spike peptide pools or control peptides (ViraFEST assay).

The TCR comes from a human donor who received a COVID-19 vaccine. The gene calls are TRBV19 and TRBJ2-7; TRBD1 or TRBD2 may be the D gene (5 bases each). The sample in question was CD4+ T cells from blood, cultured in vitro, obtained before SARS-CoV-2 vaccination. The CDR3 spells CASSVRDGDYEQYF. CDR3 nucleotide sequence: TGTGCCAGTAGTGTCCGGGACGGAGACTACGAGCAGTACTTC.